These 5 T cell receptor beta chains share one sample of origin, sequenced in a study of response to subunit inactivated influenza vaccine. Via MiXCR, TCRdb re-called the RT-PCR reads, giving one row per CDR3 protein. The table records about 540,000 distinct CDR3 sequences, roughly 23% of them present only once. A further study also used this sample, focusing on T cells expressing NK-cell markers. From that report: UMIs were included in TCR beta cDNA generated by 5'RACE template switching.

The input for sequencing was CD4+ T cells sorted from PBMCs, taken 11 to 12 days after vaccination. The receptor set was obtained from a man aged 50 or older who received an inactivated influenza vaccine.

This clonotype was seen a handful of times. The chain is built from TRBV2 and TRBJ1-3; 10 nucleotides agree with TRBD1. V trimming: 3 bases; J trimming: 2 bases; junction bases outside the gene matches: 10. The germline V gene has CDR1 SNHLY and CDR2 FYNNEI. There are 18 residues in the CDR3. CDR3 nucleotides: TGTGCCAGCAGTGACTCCATGGCCGGGACAGGGGCTGGAAACACCATATATTTT. Translating it yields CASSDSMAGTGAGNTIYF. Full variable domain (missing parts from reference TRBV2 and TRBJ1-3): EPEVTQTPSHQVTQMGQEVILRCVPISNHLYFYWYRQILGQKVEFLVSFYNNEISEKSEIFDDQFSVERPDGSNFTLKIRSTKLEDSAMYFCASSDSMAGTGAGNTIYFGEGSWLTVV.

This sequence joins TRBV20-1 and TRBJ1-1; D gene ambiguous. The V and J ends lost 5 bases and 4 bases respectively, with 8 bases between them. This CDR3 spans 11 amino acids. Germline V gene lookup returns CDR1 DFQATT and CDR2 SNEGSKA (reference sequence). CDR3 nucleotide sequence: TGCAGTGCTGGCAAGATCACTGAAGCTTTCTTT. This gives the protein CSAGKITEAFF.

This rearrangement joins TRBV11-2 to TRBJ2-4; TRBD2 aligns across 9 bases. The CDR3 is 17 amino acids. V shed 6 bases, J shed 5 bases, and the junction held 14 bases outside the gene matches. Per the germline V gene, CDR1 is SGHAT and CDR2 is FQNNGV. The CDR3 region is CASRTAGGRSRQNIQYF. The CDR3, as DNA: TGTGCCAGCAGAACAGCGGGGGGAAGATCCCGGCAAAACATTCAGTACTTC.

The rearrangement uses TRBV29-1 and TRBJ1-4; perhaps TRBD1 as D (6 bases). The V end lost 6 bases, the J end lost 10 bases, and 21 bases lay between the germline ends. CDR1 SQVTM and CDR2 ANQGSEA come from the germline V gene. The CDR3 totals 14 residues. The CDR3 is CSVSQGGGGAKLFF. CDR3 DNA: TGCAGCGTATCCCAGGGCGGGGGCGGTGCAAAACTGTTTTTT. The variable domain in full, completed from reference TRBV29-1 and TRBJ1-4, reads SAVISQKPSRDICQRGTSLTIQCQVDSQVTMMFWYRQQPGQSLTLIATANQGSEATYESGFVIDKFPISRPNLTFSTLTVSNMSPEDSSIYLCSVSQGGGGAKLFFGSGTQLSVL.

The chain couples TRBV10-3 to TRBJ2-1; 16 bases line up with TRBD2. Germline V gene data show CDR1 as ENHRY and CDR2 as SYGVKD. The CDR3 runs 17 residues. The junction had 8 bases not matched to a gene; V was cut back by 6 bases and J by 6 bases. The CDR3 sequence: CAIRPGLAGGPGNEQFF. The DNA of the CDR3 is TGTGCCATCAGACCGGGACTAGCGGGAGGGCCCGGCAATGAGCAGTTCTTC.